These 25 T cell receptor beta chains were all obtained from the same sample, sequenced in a study of metastatic and nonmetastatic thyroid tumors. TCRdb re-called clones from the PCR reads using MiXCR. The sample shows about 13,000 clones, more than 20% of them seen only once. All patients reached thyroid surgery having received no treatment beforehand. The sample taken for sequencing was tumor tissue. These receptors originate from a female donor with papillary thyroid cancer or a benign thyroid nodule (not recorded which). Some clones in this sample may be carry-over from other donors' samples.

To note about this clone: Because it lacks the conserved phenylalanine or tryptophan at the end, this CDR3 is likely a read error. This rearrangement joins TRBV5-1 to TRBJ2-3, with D perhaps matching TRBD1 (7 bases). This CDR3 region has 13 residues. Germline V lookup: CDR1 SGHRS, CDR2 YFSETQ. DNA of the CDR3: TGCGCCAGCAGCTCCCAGGGGGGAGATACTCAGTATTTG. It encodes CASSSQGGDTQYL.

This clone was observed at least ten times. The chain combines TRBV30 with TRBJ1-2; D gene ambiguous. The CDR3 length is 16 residues. Germline values: CDR1 GTSNPN, CDR2 SVGIG (reference sequence). V was clipped by 5 bases and J by 4 bases, with 23 bases between them. In DNA, the CDR3 is TGTGCCTGGTTCGAAATGGGCCCCAAGGGCTCCTATGGCTACACCTTC. It is translated as CAWFEMGPKGSYGYTF.

In this sample, this clone turned up many times. The genes are TRBV3-1 and TRBJ2-3, with 8 bases identical to TRBD2. V was pared by 2 bases and J by 7 bases, with 8 bases of the junction left unmatched. Germline CDR1 reads LGHDT; CDR2 reads YNNKEL (reference sequence). The CDR3 loop spans 15 amino acids. For the CDR3, the DNA is TGTGCCAGCAGCCAACCGCCGGGACTAGGAAATACGCAGTATTTT. This encodes CASSQPPGLGNTQYF.

This clone appeared a few times. The rearrangement joins TRBV6-4 to TRBJ1-2, with TRBD1 matching 7 bases. Losses at the gene ends were 4 bases for V and 11 bases for J; bases not matched to a gene: 10. The CDR3 contains 13 residues. The germline gives CDR1 MRHNA, CDR2 SNTAGT. The CDR3 spells CASSGQGSLGYTF. The CDR3 DNA follows: TGTGCCAGCAGTGGACAGGGAAGCCTGGGTTACACCTTC.

This sequence joins TRBV2 and TRBJ2-7; D is perhaps TRBD2 (6 bases). This CDR3 is built from 14 residues. The V gene lost 4 bases and the J gene lost 1 base, with 11 bases spanning the gap. CDR1 SNHLY and CDR2 FYNNEI come from the germline V gene. The CDR3 DNA reads as TGTGCCAGCAGTGCGATTCGGGGGTCCTACGAGCAGTACTTC. Translated: CASSAIRGSYEQYF.

This clone was seen at least ten times. The chain couples TRBV30 to TRBJ2-3, with 7 positions matching TRBD1. The CDR3 is made up of 15 amino acids. J gave up 5 bases and V 5 bases, and 13 bases lay outside the gene matches. Germline V gives CDR1 GTSNPN, CDR2 SVGIG (reference sequence). The CDR3 region is CAWGSTGVKGDTQYF. In DNA form, the CDR3 reads TGTGCCTGGGGATCAACAGGGGTTAAAGGAGATACGCAGTATTTT.

There are many counts of this clone. This CDR3 is also generated by other DNA sequences in the sample. The chain employs TRBV27 and TRBJ1-1, with TRBD1 identical over 9 bases. Looked up from germline, CDR1 is MNHEY and CDR2 is SMNVEV (reference sequence). With V trimmed by 3 bases and J by 11 bases, 10 bases remained unmatched. This CDR3 is 14 amino acids long. The CDR3 DNA follows: TGTGCCAGCAGTTTTACGAGTGGGACAGGGAATGCTTTCTTT. Protein sequence: CASSFTSGTGNAFF.

This clone was seen at least ten times. The chain recombines TRBV5-8 with TRBJ1-5; D not resolved. Germline assignment: CDR1 SGHTS and CDR2 YDEGEE. V gave up 2 bases and J gave up 5 bases, with 11 bases separating them. This CDR3 contains 14 residues. CDR3 sequence (DNA): TGTGCCAGCAGCTTCAGGACCTCCGATCAGCCCCAGCATTTT. It specifies CASSFRTSDQPQHF.

This clone was recorded only once. Germline and junction disagree at one end, which may indicate a read error. V is TRBV11-2 and J is TRBJ2-1; a possible D gene is TRBD2 (5 bases). The germline gives CDR1 SGHAT, CDR2 FQNNGV. This CDR3 region has 17 residues. The CDR3, as DNA: TGTGCCAGCAGCCTTGTGCCTAGCTTCAGCTCCTACAATGGGCAGTTCTTC. Protein sequence: CASSLVPSFSSYNGQFF. Full variable domain (rest looked up from reference TRBV11-2 and TRBJ2-1): EAGVAQSPRYKIIEKRQSVAFWCNPISGHATLYWYQQILGQGPKLLIQFQNNGVVDDSQLPKDRFSAERLKGVDSTLKIQPAKLEDSAVYLCASSLVPSFSSYNGQFFGPGTRLTVL.

CDR3 DNA sequence: TGCAGTGCTAGAGATGCTGGGGGAATTAGGCCGTACTTC. Residues: CSARDAGGIRPYF. The V and J genes are TRBV20-1 and TRBJ2-7; TRBD1 or TRBD2 may be the D gene (5 bases each). The CDR3 length is 13 residues. Germline CDR1 DFQATT, CDR2 SNEGSKA (reference sequence). The V gene lost 0 bases and the J gene lost 12 bases, with 18 bases spanning the gap.

V and J are TRBV7-2 and TRBJ2-7, with 12 bases identical to TRBD2. The V gene's germline CDR1 is SGHTA and CDR2 FQGNSA. CDR3 length: 15 residues. V was pared by 4 bases and J by 3 bases, with 4 bases of the junction left unmatched. Written as DNA, the CDR3 is TGTGCCAGCAGCTCCAGGACTAGCGGGATCTACGAGCAGTACTTC. Its translation is CASSSRTSGIYEQYF.

The V and J genes are TRBV28 and TRBJ2-2, with D possibly matching TRBD1 (6 bases). Germline V gene sequence: CDR1 MDHEN, CDR2 SYDVKM. Trimming removed 5 bases at V and 5 bases at J, with 15 bases between. The CDR3 covers 15 residues. The CDR3 sequence: CASSLGAQGTGELFF. The DNA for the CDR3 is TGTGCCAGCAGTCTTGGGGCGCAGGGGACCGGGGAGCTGTTTTTT. The full variable domain, its missing parts supplied by reference TRBV28 and TRBJ2-2, is DVKVTQSSRYLVKRTGEKVFLECVQDMDHENMFWYRQDPGLGLRLIYFSYDVKMKEKGDIPEGYSVSREKKERFSLILESASTNQTSMYLCASSLGAQGTGELFFGEGSRLTVL.

The J gene is TRBJ1-3, the V gene TRBV11-1; D possibly corresponds to TRBD1 (5 bases). This CDR3 is 17 amino acids long. Deletions cut 2 bases from V and 3 bases from J, with 17 bases between. Germline assignment: CDR1 SGHAT and CDR2 FQDESV (reference sequence). The CDR3 DNA reads TGTGCCAGCAGCTTATCCGGGACGGCTTCTGGTGGAAACACCATATATTTT. Translating gives CASSLSGTASGGNTIYF. The variable domain in full, completed from reference TRBV11-1 and TRBJ1-3, reads EAEVAQSPRYKITEKSQAVAFWCDPISGHATLYWYRQILGQGPELLVQFQDESVVDDSQLPKDRFSAERLKGVDSTLKIQPAELGDSAMYLCASSLSGTASGGNTIYFGEGSWLTVV.

V and J are TRBV18 and TRBJ2-7; D is unclear. V was pared by 0 bases and J by 5 bases, with 8 bases between. The CDR3 is 13 residues long. CDR1 KGHSH and CDR2 LQKENI come from the germline V gene. The chain's CDR3 is CASSPPGSHEQYF. The CDR3 nucleotides are TGTGCCAGCTCACCACCCGGTTCCCACGAGCAGTACTTC.

This clone is categorized as medium-sized. The rearrangement joins TRBV24-1 to TRBJ2-7; D gene ambiguous. CDR3 length: 12 residues. Germline V CDR1 and CDR2: KGHDR, SFDVKD. The V end lost 4 bases, the J end lost 0 bases, and 3 bases lay between the germline ends. The CDR3 region has the DNA TGTGCCACCAGTGACGGCTCCTACGAGCAGTACTTC. Encoded protein: CATSDGSYEQYF.

In its sample, this clone is medium-sized. V is TRBV19 and J is TRBJ2-7; D is unresolved. With 11 bases removed from V and 6 bases from J, the gap between germline ends came to 14 bases. Per the germline V gene, CDR1 is LNHDA and CDR2 is SQIVND (reference sequence). This CDR3 contains 11 residues. CDR3 sequence: CASQKGGEQYF. CDR3 nucleotide sequence: TGTGCCTCCCAAAAAGGTGGCGAGCAGTACTTC.

This clone was counted many times. The chain combines TRBV5-1 with TRBJ1-2, with TRBD1 matching over 9 bases. Germline values: CDR1 SGHRS, CDR2 YFSETQ. The CDR3 totals 17 residues. Germline trimming cut 4 bases from V and 3 bases from J; bases unmatched to any gene: 13. CDR3 sequence (DNA): TGCGCCAGCAGCAGGGAAGGACAGGGGAGTGGACACTATGGCTACACCTTC. Translated, it gives CASSREGQGSGHYGYTF.

CDR3: CASSHPPGQQYV. The CDR3 coding sequence is TGTGCCAGCAGTCACCCGCCGGGCCAGCAGTACGTC. The chain employs TRBV27 and TRBJ2-7; D is unresolved. V shed 5 bases and J shed 8 bases, with 13 bases lying between them. Germline loops: CDR1 MNHEY, CDR2 SMNVEV (reference sequence). The CDR3 extends over 12 amino acids.

This clone was seen at least ten times. This chain connects TRBV5-5 to TRBJ2-3; 12 bases are a match to TRBD2. This CDR3 has 16 residues. CDR1 SGHKS and CDR2 YYEKEE come from the germline V gene (reference sequence). The trim removed 0 bases at V and 4 bases at J, leaving 3 bases unmatched. The CDR3 bases are TGTGCCAGCAGCTTGGGACTAGCGGGAGTAGCAGATACGCAGTATTTT. Translated, it gives CASSLGLAGVADTQYF.

This clone came up many times. This sequence joins TRBV28 and TRBJ2-3; 11 bases match TRBD2. The V segment lost 3 bases and the J segment 0 bases; nucleotides outside the gene matches: 5. CDR1 is MDHEN, CDR2 SYDVKM, per germline. This CDR3 has 17 residues. CDR3 in amino acids: CASSFETSGISTDTQYF. The CDR3 nucleotides are TGTGCCAGCAGTTTCGAGACTAGCGGGATTAGCACAGATACGCAGTATTTT.

This clone ranks as medium-sized. The chain couples TRBV5-1 to TRBJ2-7; D is perhaps TRBD1 or TRBD2 (7 bases each). The CDR3 runs to 16 residues. The germline V and J ends were trimmed by 4 bases and 2 bases, with 19 bases remaining between them. Germline V gives CDR1 SGHRS, CDR2 YFSETQ. CDR3 in DNA: TGCGCCAGCAGCCCCCAGGGGGGGCAGGGAGCCTACGAGCAGTACTTC. Translated, it gives CASSPQGGQGAYEQYF.

To note about this clone: A much larger clonotype is one base distant, so this may be a read error. This chain connects TRBV7-3 to TRBJ2-1, with D perhaps assigned TRBD1 or TRBD2 (5 bases each). Trimming cost V 1 base and J 0 bases, with 22 bases left between them. Per germline, CDR1 SGHTA and CDR2 FQGTGA. CDR3 length: 20 residues. The CDR3 spells CASSLSGDSVVGVSYNEQFF. The CDR3 coding sequence is TGTGCCAGCAGCTTAAGTGGGGATAGCGTAGTAGGGGTCTCCTACAATGAGCAGTTCTTC.

The rearrangement links TRBV20-1 to TRBJ2-7; D ambiguous. V was cut by 5 bases and J by 2 bases, with 10 bases left in between. Germline V gives CDR1 DFQATT, CDR2 SNEGSKA (reference sequence). The CDR3 length is 12 residues. The CDR3 here is CSASTATYEQYF. CDR3 in DNA: TGCAGTGCTTCGACGGCAACCTACGAGCAGTACTTC.

By proportion, this clone is medium-sized (0.01 to 0.1%). The chain couples TRBV28 to TRBJ1-3; maybe TRBD1 (5 bases). V was shortened by 7 bases and J by 11 bases, with 12 bases between the two germline ends. Germline CDR1 and CDR2: MDHEN and SYDVKM. The CDR3 consists of 11 residues. The CDR3 region has the DNA TGTGCCAGCATCCAGGGACTTGCCATATATTTT. It specifies CASIQGLAIYF.

By share of the sample, this clone is medium-sized (0.01 to 0.1%). The rearrangement joins TRBV7-6 to TRBJ2-7; 8 bases agree with TRBD1. CDR3 size: 14 residues. CDR1 and CDR2 (germline): SGHVS, FNYEAQ. Unmatched junction bases numbered 8, after V lost 5 bases and J lost 5 bases. CDR3 nucleotide sequence: TGTGCCAGCAGCCTTACGACAGGGGACCACGAGCAGTACTTC. This translates into CASSLTTGDHEQYF.